This TCR beta chain comes out of a study of CD8+CD57+ T cells in acquired aplastic anemia. The germline CDR1 and CDR2 sequences are MNHEY and SMNVEV (reference sequence). V trimming: 3 bases; J trimming: 0 bases; junction bases outside the gene matches: 10. The CDR3 contains 17 residues. TCR beta VDJ and CDR3 profiling used genomic DNA as template. TCRdb reprocessed the reads via MiXCR and lists one record per CDR3 protein. The repertoire holds 210,000 or so distinct CDR3 sequences, 40% to 60% seen once, with about 20% in the top ten. Only patients with CD8+CD57+ cell expansion on flow cytometry were chosen for sequencing.

What was sequenced was sorted CD4+, CD8+, or CD8+CD57+ T cells (not recorded which) from PBMCs. The rearrangement joins TRBV27 to TRBJ2-7, with 8 nucleotides matching TRBD2. The sequence derives from a human donor with aplastic anemia. The DNA of the CDR3 is TGTGCCAGCAGTTTCCGTCTTGTAGCGGGGAGCTCCTACGAGCAGTACTTC. Translation gives CASSFRLVAGSSYEQYF.